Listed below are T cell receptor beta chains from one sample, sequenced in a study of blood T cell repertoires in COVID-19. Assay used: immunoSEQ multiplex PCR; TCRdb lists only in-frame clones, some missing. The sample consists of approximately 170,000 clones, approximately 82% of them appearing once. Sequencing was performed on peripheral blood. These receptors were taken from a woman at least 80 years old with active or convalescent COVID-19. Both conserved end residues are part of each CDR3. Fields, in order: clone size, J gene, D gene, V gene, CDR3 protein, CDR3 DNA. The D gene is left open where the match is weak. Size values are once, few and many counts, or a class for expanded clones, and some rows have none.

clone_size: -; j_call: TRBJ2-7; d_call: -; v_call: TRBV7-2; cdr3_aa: CASSQRPRGEQYF; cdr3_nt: TGTGCCAGCAGCCAACGGCCGCGGGGTGAGCAGTACTTC
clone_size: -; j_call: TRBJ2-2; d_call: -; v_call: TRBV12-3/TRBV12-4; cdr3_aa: CASSLRGTGELFF; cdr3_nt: TGTGCCAGCAGCCTACGAGGGACCGGGGAGCTGTTTTTT
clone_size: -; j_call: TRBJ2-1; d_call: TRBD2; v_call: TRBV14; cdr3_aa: CASSQFVTGGSYNEQFF; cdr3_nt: TGTGCCAGCAGCCAATTTGTGACGGGGGGGTCCTACAATGAGCAGTTCTTC
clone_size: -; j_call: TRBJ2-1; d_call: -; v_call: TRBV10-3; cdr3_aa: CAIRGDGSNGNEQFF; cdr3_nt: TGTGCCATCAGGGGGGACGGGAGCAACGGGAATGAGCAGTTCTTC
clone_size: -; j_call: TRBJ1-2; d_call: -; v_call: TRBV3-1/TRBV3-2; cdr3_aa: CASSQGLIGNGYTF; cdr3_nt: TGTGCCAGCAGCCAGGGACTAATTGGGAATGGCTACACCTTC
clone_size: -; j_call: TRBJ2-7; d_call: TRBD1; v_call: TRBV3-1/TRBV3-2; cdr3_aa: CASSPPGQGYEQYF; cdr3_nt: TGTGCCAGCAGCCCTCCGGGACAGGGGTACGAGCAGTACTTC
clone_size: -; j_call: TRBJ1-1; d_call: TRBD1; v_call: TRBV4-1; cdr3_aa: CASSQGTGGVDQAFF; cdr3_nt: TGCGCCAGCAGCCAAGGAACAGGGGGCGTCGATCAAGCTTTCTTT
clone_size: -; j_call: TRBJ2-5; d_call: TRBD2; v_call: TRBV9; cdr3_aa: CASSPGLAGVETQYF; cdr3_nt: TGTGCCAGCAGCCCGGGACTAGCGGGCGTGGAGACCCAGTACTTC
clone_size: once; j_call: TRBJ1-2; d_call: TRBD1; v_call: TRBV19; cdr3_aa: CASSYSRPQGPANYGYTF; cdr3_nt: TGTGCCAGTAGTTATTCCCGCCCACAGGGGCCGGCTAACTATGGCTACACCTTC
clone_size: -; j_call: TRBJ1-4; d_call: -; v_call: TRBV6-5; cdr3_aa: CASSYSRGEKLFF; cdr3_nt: TGTGCCAGCAGTTACTCGAGGGGGGAAAAACTGTTTTTT
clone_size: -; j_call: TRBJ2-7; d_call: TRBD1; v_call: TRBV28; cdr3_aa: CASSPHPQGAQDEQYF; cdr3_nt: TGTGCCAGCAGCCCTCACCCACAGGGGGCGCAGGACGAGCAGTACTTC
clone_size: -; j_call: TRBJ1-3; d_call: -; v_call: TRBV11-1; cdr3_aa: CASSYDSRSGNTIYF; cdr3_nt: TGTGCCAGCAGCTATGACAGCCGCTCTGGAAACACCATATATTTT
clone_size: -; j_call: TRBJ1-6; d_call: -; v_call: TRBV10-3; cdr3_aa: CATTGGLGSPLHF; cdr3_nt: TGTGCCACCACCGGGGGGCTCGGGTCACCCCTCCACTTT
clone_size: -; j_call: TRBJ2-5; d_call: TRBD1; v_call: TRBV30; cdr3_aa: CAWSVAGGETQYF; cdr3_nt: TGTGCCTGGAGTGTGGCAGGGGGAGAGACCCAGTACTTC
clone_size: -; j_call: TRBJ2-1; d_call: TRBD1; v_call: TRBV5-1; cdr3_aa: CASSLLDRFDNEQFF; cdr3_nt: TGCGCCAGCAGCTTGCTGGACAGGTTCGACAATGAGCAGTTCTTC
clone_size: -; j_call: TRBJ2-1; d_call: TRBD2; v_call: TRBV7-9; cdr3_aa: CASSYPRWEGQNEQFF; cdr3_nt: TGTGCCAGCAGCTATCCCCGGTGGGAGGGCCAGAATGAGCAGTTCTTC
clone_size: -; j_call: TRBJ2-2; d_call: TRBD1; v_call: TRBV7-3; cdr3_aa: CASRTQGVAGELFF; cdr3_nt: TGTGCCAGCAGGACACAGGGGGTGGCCGGGGAGCTGTTTTTT
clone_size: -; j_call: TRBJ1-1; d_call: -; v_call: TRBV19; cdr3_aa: CASSLRVGTLNTEAFF; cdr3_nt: TGTGCCAGTAGTCTAAGAGTAGGGACACTGAACACTGAAGCTTTCTTT
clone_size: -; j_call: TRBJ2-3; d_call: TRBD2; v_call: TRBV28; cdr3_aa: CASSDRAGRPQYF; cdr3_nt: TGTGCCAGCAGTGATCGAGCGGGAAGGCCGCAGTATTTT
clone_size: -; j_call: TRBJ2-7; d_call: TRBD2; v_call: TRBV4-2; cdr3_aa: CASSQDRNSGGYEQYF; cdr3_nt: TGTGCCAGCAGCCAAGATCGTAATAGCGGGGGGTACGAGCAGTACTTC
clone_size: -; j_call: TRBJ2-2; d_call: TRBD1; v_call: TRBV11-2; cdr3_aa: CASSLAGGFTGELFF; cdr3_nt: TGTGCCAGCAGCTTGGCAGGGGGCTTCACCGGGGAGCTGTTTTTT
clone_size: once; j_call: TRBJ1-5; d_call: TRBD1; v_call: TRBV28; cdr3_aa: CASSLRQGSQPQHF; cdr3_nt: TGTGCCAGCAGTTTACGACAGGGGAGTCAGCCCCAGCATTTT
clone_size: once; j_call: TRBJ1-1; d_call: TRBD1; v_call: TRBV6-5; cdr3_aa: CASTSTGDNTEAFF; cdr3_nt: TGTGCCAGCACCTCAACAGGGGACAACACTGAAGCTTTCTTT
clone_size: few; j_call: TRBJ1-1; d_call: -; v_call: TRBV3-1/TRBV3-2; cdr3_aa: CASSPLQVLRAETEAFF; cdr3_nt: TGTGCCAGCAGCCCCCTACAGGTATTAAGAGCAGAGACTGAAGCTTTCTTT
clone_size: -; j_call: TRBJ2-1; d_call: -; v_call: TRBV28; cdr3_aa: CASSSGAYNEQFF; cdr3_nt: TGTGCCAGCAGTTCCGGGGCCTACAATGAGCAGTTCTTC
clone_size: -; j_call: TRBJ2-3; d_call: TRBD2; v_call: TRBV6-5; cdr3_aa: CASRWEGNTDTQYF; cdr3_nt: TGTGCCAGCAGGTGGGAGGGGAACACAGATACGCAGTATTTT
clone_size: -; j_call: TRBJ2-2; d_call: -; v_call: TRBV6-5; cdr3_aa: CASSPLSVAGELFF; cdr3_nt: TGTGCCAGCAGCCCCCTAAGCGTCGCCGGGGAGCTGTTTTTT
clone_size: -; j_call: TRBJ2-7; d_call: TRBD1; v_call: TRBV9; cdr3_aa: CASSPRPGQGAYEQYF; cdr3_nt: TGTGCCAGCAGCCCGCGACCGGGACAGGGTGCCTACGAGCAGTACTTC
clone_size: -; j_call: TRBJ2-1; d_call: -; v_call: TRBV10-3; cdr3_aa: CAITGGLADEQFF; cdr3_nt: TGTGCCATCACCGGGGGGCTAGCGGATGAGCAGTTCTTC
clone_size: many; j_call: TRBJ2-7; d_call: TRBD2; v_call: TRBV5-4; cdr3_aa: CASSSGGTYEQYF; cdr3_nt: TGTGCCAGCAGCTCGGGGGGAACCTACGAGCAGTACTTC
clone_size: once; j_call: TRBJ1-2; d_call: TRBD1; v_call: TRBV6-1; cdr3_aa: CASSEVGTGDLYGYTF; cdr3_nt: TGTGCCAGCAGTGAAGTGGGGACAGGGGATCTCTATGGCTACACCTTC
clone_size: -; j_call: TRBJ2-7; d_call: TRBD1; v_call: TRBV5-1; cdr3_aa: CASSLDGTVAYEQYF; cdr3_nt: TGCGCCAGCAGCTTGGATGGGACAGTAGCCTACGAGCAGTACTTC
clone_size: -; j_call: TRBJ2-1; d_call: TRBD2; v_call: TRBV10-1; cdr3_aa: CASSFFPGLAGAYNEQFF; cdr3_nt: TGCGCCAGCAGTTTTTTTCCGGGACTAGCGGGAGCCTACAATGAGCAGTTCTTC
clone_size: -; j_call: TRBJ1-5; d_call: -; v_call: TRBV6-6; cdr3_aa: CAGSPQGYSNQPQHF; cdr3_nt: TGTGCCGGTTCACCCCAGGGTTATAGCAATCAGCCCCAGCATTTT
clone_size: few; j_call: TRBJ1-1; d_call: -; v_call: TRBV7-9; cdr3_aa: CASSLQYTEAFF; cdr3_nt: TGTGCCAGCAGCTTGCAGTACACTGAAGCTTTCTTT
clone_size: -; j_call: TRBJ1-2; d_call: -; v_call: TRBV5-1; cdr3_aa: CASSLIRGPRGGLKSHGYTF; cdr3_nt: TGCGCCAGCAGCTTAATACGGGGGCCGCGCGGGGGATTGAAAAGTCATGGCTACACCTTC
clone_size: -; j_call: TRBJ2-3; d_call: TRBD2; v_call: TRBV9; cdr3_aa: CASTPLAGSDTQYF; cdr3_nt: TGTGCCAGCACCCCACTAGCGGGATCAGATACGCAGTATTTT
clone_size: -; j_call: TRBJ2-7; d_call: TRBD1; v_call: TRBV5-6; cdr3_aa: CASSPRTGPSSYEQYF; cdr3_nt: TGTGCCAGCAGCCCGAGGACAGGGCCGAGCTCCTACGAGCAGTACTTC
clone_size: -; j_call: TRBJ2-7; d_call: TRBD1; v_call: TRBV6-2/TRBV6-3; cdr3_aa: CASSRTGGSYEQYF; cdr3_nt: TGTGCCAGCAGTCGGACAGGGGGCTCCTACGAGCAGTACTTC
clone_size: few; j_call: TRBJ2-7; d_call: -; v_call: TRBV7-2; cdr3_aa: CASSLGSSETYEQYF; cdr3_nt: TGTGCCAGCAGCTTAGGCTCTAGCGAGACCTACGAGCAGTACTTC
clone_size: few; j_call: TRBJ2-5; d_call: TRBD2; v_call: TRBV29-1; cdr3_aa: CSVVSWREGPETQYF; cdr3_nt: TGCAGCGTTGTAAGTTGGCGGGAGGGCCCGGAGACCCAGTACTTC
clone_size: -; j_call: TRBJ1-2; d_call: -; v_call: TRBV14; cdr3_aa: CASSQGQSYGYTF; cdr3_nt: TGTGCCAGCAGCCAAGGACAGTCCTATGGCTACACCTTC
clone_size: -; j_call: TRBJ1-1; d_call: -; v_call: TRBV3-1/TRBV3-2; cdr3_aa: CASTKWGGEDTEAFF; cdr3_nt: TGTGCCAGCACCAAATGGGGGGGCGAAGACACTGAAGCTTTCTTT
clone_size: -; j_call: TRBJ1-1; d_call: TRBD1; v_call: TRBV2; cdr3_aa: CASSSSDRVGTEAFF; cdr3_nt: TGTGCCAGCAGTAGTTCCGACAGGGTAGGAACTGAAGCTTTCTTT
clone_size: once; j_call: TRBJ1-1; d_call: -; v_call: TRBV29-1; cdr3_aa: CSVRDTSLSEAFF; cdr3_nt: TGCAGCGTTCGGGACACTAGTCTATCTGAAGCTTTCTTT
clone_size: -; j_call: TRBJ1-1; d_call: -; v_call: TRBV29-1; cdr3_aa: CSVVGQPGKTEAFF; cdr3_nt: TGCAGCGTTGTCGGACAGCCAGGGAAAACTGAAGCTTTCTTT
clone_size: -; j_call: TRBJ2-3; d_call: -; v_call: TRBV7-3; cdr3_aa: CASSLRQGNTDTQYF; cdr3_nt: TGTGCCAGCAGCTTACGGCAGGGGAACACAGATACGCAGTATTTT
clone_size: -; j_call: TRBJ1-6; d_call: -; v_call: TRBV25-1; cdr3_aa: CASSDREVSPLHF; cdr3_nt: TGTGCCAGCAGTGACCGCGAGGTTTCACCCCTCCACTTT
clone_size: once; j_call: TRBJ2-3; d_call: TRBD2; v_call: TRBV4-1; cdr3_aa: CASSQGGLAERTDTQYF; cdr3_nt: TGCGCCAGCAGCCAAGGTGGACTAGCGGAACGCACAGATACGCAGTATTTT